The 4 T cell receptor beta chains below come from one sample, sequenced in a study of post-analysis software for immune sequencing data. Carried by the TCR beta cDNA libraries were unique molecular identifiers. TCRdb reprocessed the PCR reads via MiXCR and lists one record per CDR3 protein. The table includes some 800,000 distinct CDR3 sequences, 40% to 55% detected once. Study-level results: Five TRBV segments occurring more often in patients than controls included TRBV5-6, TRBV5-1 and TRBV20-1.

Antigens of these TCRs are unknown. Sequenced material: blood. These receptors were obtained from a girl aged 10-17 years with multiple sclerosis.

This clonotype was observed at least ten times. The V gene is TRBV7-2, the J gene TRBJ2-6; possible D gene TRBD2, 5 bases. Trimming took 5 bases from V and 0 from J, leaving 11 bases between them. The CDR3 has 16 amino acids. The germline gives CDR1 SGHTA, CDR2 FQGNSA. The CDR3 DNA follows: TGTGCCAGCAGCCCGAGGGTTAGCTCTGGGGCCAACGTCCTGACTTTC. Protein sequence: CASSPRVSSGANVLTF.

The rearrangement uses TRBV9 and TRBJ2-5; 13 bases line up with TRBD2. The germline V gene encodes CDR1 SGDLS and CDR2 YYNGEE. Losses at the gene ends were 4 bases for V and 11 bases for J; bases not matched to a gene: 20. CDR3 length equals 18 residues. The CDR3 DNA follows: TGTGCCAGCAGCCCCCGGGGGACTAGCGGGGTTGTCCACAATGAGCAGTACTTC. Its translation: CASSPRGTSGVVHNEQYF. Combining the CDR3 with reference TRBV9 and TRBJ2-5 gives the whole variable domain DSGVTQTPKHLITATGQRVTLRCSPRSGDLSVYWYQQSLDQGLQFLIQYYNGEERAKGNILERFSAQQFPDLHSELNLSSLELGDSALYFCASSPRGTSGVVHNEQYFGPGTRLLVL.

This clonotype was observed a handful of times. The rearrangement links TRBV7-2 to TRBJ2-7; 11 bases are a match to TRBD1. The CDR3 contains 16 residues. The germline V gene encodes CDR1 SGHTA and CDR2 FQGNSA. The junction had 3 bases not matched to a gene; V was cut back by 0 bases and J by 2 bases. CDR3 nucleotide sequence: TGTGCCAGCAGCTTAGCCCGGGACAGGGGGGCCTACGAGCAGTACTTC. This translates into CASSLARDRGAYEQYF.

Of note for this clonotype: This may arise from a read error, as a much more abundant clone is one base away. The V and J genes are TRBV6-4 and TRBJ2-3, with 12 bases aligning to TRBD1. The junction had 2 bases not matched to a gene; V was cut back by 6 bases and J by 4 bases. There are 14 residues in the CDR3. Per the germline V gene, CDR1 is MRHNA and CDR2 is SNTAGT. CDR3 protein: CASRGTGGADTQYF. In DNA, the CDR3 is TGTGCCAGCAGGGGGACAGGGGGCGCAGATACGCAGTATTTT.